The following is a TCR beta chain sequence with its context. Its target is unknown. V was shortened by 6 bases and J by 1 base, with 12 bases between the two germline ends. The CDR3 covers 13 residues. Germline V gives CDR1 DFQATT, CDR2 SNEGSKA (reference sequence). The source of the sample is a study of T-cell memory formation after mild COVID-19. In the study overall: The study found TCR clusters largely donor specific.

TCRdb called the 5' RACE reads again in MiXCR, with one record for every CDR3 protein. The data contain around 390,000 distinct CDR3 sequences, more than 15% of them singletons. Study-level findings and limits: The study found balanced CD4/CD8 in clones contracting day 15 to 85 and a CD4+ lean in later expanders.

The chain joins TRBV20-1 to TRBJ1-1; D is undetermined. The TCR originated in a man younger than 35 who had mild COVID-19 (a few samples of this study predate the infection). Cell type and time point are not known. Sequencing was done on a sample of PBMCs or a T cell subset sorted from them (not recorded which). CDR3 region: CSAGLSTNTEAFF. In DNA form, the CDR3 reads TGCAGTGCAGGGTTATCGACGAACACTGAAGCTTTCTTT.